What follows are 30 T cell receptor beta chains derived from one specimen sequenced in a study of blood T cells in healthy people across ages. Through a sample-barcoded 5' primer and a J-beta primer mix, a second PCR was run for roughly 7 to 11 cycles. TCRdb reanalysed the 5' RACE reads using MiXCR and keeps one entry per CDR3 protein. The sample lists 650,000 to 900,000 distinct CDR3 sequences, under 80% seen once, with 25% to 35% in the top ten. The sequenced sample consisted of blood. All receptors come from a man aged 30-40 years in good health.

The CDR3 bases are TGCAGCGTGAGGGACAGGGGGAACGAGCAGTACTTC. The encoded protein is CSVRDRGNEQYF. The rearrangement joins TRBV29-1 to TRBJ2-7; 11 bases are shared with TRBD1. The CDR3 spans 12 residues. The trim removed 6 bases at V and 5 bases at J, leaving 3 bases unmatched. Germline assignment: CDR1 SQVTM and CDR2 ANQGSEA.

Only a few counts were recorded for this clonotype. CDR3 bases: TGTGCCAGCAGCTTGGTTTTGGGCTTCGAGCAGTACTTC. It is translated as CASSLVLGFEQYF. The chain is built from TRBV5-5 and TRBJ2-5; D ambiguous. The DNA matches TRBJ2-7 better at its end, which makes the J call doubtful. CDR1 is SGHKS, CDR2 YYEKEE, per germline (reference sequence). The CDR3 has 13 amino acids.

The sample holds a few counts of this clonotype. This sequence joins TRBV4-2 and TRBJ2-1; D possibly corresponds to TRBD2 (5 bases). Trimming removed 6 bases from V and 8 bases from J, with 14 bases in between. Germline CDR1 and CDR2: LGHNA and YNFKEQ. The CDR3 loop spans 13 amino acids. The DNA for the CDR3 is TGTGCCAGCAGATTGCTAGCTTCGGATGAGCAGTTCTTC. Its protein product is CASRLLASDEQFF.

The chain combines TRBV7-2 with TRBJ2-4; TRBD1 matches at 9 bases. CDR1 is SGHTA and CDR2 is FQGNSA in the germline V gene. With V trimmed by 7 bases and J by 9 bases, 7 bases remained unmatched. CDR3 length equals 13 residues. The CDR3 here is CASTDRGVGIQYF. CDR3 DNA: TGTGCCAGCACCGACAGGGGGGTCGGCATTCAGTACTTC. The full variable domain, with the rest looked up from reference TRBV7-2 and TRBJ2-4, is GAGVSQSPSNKVTEKGKDVELRCDPISGHTALYWYRQSLGQGLEFLIYFQGNSAPDKSGLPSDRFSAERTGGSVSTLTIQRTQQEDSAVYLCASTDRGVGIQYFGAGTRLSVL.

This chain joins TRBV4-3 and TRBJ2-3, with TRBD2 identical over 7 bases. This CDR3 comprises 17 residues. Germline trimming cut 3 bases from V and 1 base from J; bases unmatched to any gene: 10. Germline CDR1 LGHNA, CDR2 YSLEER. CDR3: CASSQRLRGSGTDTQYF. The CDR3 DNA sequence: TGCGCCAGCAGCCAGAGGTTGCGGGGGAGTGGCACAGATACGCAGTATTTT.

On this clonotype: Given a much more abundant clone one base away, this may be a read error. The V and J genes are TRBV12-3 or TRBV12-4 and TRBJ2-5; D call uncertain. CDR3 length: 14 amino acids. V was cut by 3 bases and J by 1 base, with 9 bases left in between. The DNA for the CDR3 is TGTGCCAGCAGTTTGTTTAGGCCCCAAGAGACCCAGTACTTC. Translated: CASSLFRPQETQYF.

CDR3 DNA: TGTGCCTGGAGTCCAACAGGGCTGTATGGCTACACCTTC. This sequence encodes CAWSPTGLYGYTF. V gene TRBV30 combines with J gene TRBJ1-2; weak D call: TRBD1 (6 bases). Trimming removed 2 bases from V and 5 bases from J, with 12 bases in between. Germline V CDR1 and CDR2: GTSNPN, SVGIG (reference sequence). This CDR3 is 13 amino acids long.

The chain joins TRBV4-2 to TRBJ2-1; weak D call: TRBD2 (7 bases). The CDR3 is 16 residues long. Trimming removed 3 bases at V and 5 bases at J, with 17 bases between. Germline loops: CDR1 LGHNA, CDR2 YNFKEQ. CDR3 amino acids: CASSHIGAGANNEQFF. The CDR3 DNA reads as TGTGCCAGCAGCCACATCGGGGCGGGGGCAAACAATGAGCAGTTCTTC.

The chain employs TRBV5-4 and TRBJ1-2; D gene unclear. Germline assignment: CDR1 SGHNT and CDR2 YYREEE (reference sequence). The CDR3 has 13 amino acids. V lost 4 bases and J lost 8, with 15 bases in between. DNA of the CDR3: TGTGCCAGCAGCCTACGACCCGTGGGGGGCTACACCTTC. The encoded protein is CASSLRPVGGYTF.

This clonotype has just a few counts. CDR3 amino acids: CASSLAGQVHCEQFF. The CDR3 coding sequence is TGTGCCAGCAGCTTAGCGGGACAGGTGCATTGTGAGCAGTTCTTC. This sequence joins TRBV13 and TRBJ2-1, with 8 bases lining up with TRBD1. V lost 1 base to trimming and J lost 9 bases; unmatched junction nucleotides: 8. Germline V gene lookup returns CDR1 PRHDT and CDR2 FYEKMQ (reference sequence). The CDR3 is 15 amino acids.

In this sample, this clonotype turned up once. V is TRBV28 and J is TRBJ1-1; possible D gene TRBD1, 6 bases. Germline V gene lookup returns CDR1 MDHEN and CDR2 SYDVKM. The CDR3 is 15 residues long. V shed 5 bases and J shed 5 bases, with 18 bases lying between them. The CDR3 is CASSPHRGAGTEAFF. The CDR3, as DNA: TGTGCCAGCAGTCCCCACCGGGGGGCAGGGACTGAAGCTTTCTTT.

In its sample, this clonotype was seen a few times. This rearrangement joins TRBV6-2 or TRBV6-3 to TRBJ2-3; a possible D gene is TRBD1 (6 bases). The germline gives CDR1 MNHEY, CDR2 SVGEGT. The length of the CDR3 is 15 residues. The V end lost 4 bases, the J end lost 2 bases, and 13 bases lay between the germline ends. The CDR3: CASSSIRDNTDTQYF. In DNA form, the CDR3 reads TGTGCCAGCAGTTCAATCCGGGACAACACAGATACGCAGTATTTT.

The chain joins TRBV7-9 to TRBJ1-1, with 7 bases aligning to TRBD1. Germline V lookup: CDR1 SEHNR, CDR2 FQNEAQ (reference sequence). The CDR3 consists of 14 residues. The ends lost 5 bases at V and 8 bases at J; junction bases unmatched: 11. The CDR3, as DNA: TGTGCCAGCAGCCATCTAACCGGGACAGCCGAAGCTTTCTTT. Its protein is CASSHLTGTAEAFF.

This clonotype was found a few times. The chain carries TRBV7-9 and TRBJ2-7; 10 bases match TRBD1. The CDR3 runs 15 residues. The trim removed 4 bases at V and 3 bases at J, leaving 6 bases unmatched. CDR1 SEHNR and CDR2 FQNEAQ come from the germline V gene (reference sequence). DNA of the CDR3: TGTGCCAGCAGCTCCGGACAGGGGGGAAACTACGAGCAGTACTTC. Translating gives CASSSGQGGNYEQYF.

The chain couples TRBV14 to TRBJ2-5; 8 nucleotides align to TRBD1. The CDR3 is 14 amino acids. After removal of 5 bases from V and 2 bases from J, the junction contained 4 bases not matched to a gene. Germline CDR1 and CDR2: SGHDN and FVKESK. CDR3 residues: CASSVNRGQETQYF. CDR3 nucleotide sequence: TGTGCCAGCAGCGTCAACAGGGGGCAAGAGACCCAGTACTTC.

The CDR3 nucleotides are TGCGCCAGTAGTACCCCTCCAGGGGACTATGGCTACACCTTC. Its translation is CASSTPPGDYGYTF. The chain links TRBV5-1 to TRBJ1-2, with TRBD1 as a possible D gene (6 bases). The CDR3 sequence is 14 residues long. Looked up from germline, CDR1 is SGHRS and CDR2 is YFSETQ. Trimming removed 8 bases from V and 3 bases from J, with 17 bases in between.

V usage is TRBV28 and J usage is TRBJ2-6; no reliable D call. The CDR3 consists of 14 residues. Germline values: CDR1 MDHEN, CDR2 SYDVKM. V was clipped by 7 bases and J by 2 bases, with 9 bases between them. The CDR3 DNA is TGTGCCAGCATAGGTGGGACTGGGGCCAACGTCCTGACTTTC. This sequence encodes CASIGGTGANVLTF.

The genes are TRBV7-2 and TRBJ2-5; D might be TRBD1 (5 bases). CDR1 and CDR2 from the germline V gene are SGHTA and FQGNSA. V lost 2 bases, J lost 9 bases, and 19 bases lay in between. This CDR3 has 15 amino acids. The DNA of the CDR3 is TGTGCCAGCAGCTTAATTGTTGCGGCCCAAGGGGCCCAGTACTTC. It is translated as CASSLIVAAQGAQYF.

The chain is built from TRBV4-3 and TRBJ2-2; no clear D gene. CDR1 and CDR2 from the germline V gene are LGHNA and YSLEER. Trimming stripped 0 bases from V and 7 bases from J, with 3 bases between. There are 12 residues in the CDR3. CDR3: CASSQDYGELFF. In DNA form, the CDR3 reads TGCGCCAGCAGCCAAGATTACGGGGAGCTGTTTTTT.

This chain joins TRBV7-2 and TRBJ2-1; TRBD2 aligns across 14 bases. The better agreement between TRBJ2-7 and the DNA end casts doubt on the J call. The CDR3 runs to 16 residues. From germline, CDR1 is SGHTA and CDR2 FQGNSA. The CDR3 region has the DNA TGTGCCAGCAGCTTGGGACTAGCGGGGGTAACCTACGAGCAGTACTTC. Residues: CASSLGLAGVTYEQYF.

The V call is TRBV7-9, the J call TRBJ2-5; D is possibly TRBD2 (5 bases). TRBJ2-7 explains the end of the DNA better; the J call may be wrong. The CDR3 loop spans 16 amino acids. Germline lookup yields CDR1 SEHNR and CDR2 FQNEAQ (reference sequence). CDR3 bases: TGTGCCAGCAGCACCCGTCGGGGAGATTATACCTACGAGCAGTACTTC. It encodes CASSTRRGDYTYEQYF.

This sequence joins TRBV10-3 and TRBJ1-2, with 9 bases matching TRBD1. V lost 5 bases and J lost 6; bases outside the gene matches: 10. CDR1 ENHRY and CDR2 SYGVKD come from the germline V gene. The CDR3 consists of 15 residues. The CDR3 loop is CAISNKQGAPDGYTF. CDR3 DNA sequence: TGTGCCATCAGTAACAAACAGGGGGCGCCGGATGGCTACACCTTC.

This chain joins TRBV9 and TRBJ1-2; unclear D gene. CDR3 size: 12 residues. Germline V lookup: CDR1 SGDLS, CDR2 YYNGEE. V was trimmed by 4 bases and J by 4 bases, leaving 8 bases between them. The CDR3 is CASSHLSYGYTF. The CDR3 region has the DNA TGTGCCAGCAGCCACCTTAGCTATGGCTACACCTTC. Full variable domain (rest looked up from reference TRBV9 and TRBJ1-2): DSGVTQTPKHLITATGQRVTLRCSPRSGDLSVYWYQQSLDQGLQFLIQYYNGEERAKGNILERFSAQQFPDLHSELNLSSLELGDSALYFCASSHLSYGYTFGSGTRLTVV.

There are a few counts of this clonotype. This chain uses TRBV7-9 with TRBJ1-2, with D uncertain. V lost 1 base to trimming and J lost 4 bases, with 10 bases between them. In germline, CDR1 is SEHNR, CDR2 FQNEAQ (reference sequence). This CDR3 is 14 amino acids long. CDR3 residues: CASSLEAEGYGYTF. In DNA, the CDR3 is TGTGCCAGCAGCTTAGAGGCCGAAGGCTATGGCTACACCTTC.

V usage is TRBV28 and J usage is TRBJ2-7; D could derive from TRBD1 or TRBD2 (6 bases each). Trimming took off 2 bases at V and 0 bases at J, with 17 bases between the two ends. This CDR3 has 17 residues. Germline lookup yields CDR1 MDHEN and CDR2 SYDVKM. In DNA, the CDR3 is TGTGCCAGCAGTTTAAATTTGGGGGGCTTAAGCTCCTACGAGCAGTACTTC. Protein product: CASSLNLGGLSSYEQYF.

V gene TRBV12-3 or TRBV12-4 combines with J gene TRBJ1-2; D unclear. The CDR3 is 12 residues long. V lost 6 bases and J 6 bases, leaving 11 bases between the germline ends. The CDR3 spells CASSLGRNGYTF. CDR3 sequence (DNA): TGTGCCAGCAGCCTTGGGCGGAATGGCTACACCTTC.

The CDR3 DNA sequence: TGCGCCAGCAGCTTGGATGGACAGGGTAACTATGGCTACACCTTC. Its protein is CASSLDGQGNYGYTF. V gene TRBV5-1 combines with J gene TRBJ1-2, with 8 nucleotides matching TRBD1. Germline lookup yields CDR1 SGHRS and CDR2 YFSETQ. V lost 0 bases and J lost 1; bases outside the gene matches: 2. The CDR3 has 15 amino acids.

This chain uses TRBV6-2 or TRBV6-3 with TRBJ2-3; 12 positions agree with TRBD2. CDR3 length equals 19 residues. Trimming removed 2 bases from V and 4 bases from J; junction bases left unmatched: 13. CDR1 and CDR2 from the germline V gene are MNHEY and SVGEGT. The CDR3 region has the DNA TGTGCCAGCAGTTACCCGACGACTAGCGGGGGCCTACCGTCAGATACGCAGTATTTT. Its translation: CASSYPTTSGGLPSDTQYF.

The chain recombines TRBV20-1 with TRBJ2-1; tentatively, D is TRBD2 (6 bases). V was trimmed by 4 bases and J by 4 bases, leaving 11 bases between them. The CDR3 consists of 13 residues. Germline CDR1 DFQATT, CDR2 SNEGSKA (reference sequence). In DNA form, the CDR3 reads TGCAGTGCTACTATCGGGACTTACAATGAGCAGTTCTTC. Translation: CSATIGTYNEQFF.

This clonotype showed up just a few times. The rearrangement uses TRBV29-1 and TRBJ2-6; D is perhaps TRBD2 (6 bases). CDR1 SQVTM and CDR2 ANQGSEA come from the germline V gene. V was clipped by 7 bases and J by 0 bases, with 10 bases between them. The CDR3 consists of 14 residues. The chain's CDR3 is CSAGDPSGANVLTF. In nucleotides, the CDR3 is TGCAGCGCGGGGGATCCCTCTGGGGCCAACGTCCTGACTTTC.